This T cell receptor (beta chain) was sequenced during a study of control samples from healthy donors and cancer patients. Generated by immunoSEQ multiplex PCR, the TCRdb table keeps only in-frame clones and is missing some. The table shows a few hundred thousand clones, with 90% occurring only once. The ends lost 8 bases at V and 7 bases at J; junction bases unmatched: 13. CDR1 SQVTM and CDR2 ANQGSEA come from the germline V gene. The CDR3 sequence is 16 residues long. Sample: PBMCs. The receptor was derived from a man aged 35-49 years with head and neck cancer. The J gene is TRBJ2-1, the V gene TRBV29-1; 14 bases are a match to TRBD2. The CDR3 loop reads CSSFPPTSGGGNEQFF. The CDR3 region has the DNA TGCAGCTCCTTCCCTCCGACTAGCGGGGGGGGAAATGAGCAGTTCTTC.